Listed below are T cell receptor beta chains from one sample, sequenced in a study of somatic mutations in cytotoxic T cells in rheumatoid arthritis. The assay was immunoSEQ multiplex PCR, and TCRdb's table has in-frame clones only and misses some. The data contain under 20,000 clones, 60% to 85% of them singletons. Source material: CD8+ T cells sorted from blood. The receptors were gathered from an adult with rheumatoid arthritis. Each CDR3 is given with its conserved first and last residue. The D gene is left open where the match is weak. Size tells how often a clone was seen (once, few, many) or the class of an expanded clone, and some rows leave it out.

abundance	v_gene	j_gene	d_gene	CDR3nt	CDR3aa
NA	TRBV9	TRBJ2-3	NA	TGTGCCAGCAGCGCAGGACGGCATAGCACAGATACGCAGTATTTT	CASSAGRHSTDTQYF
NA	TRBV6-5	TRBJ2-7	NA	TGTGCCAGCAGTTACCCCCGGGACAACTCCTACGAGCAGTACTTC	CASSYPRDNSYEQYF
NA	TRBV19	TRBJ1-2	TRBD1	TGTGCCACCCAGGGGGCAGGGGGCTCTGGCTACACCTTC	CATQGAGGSGYTF
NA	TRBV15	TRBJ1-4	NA	TGTGCCACCAGCAGAGATGGTCAGGTAGAAAAACTGTTTTTT	CATSRDGQVEKLFF
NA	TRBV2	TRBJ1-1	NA	TGTGCCAGCAGTGAAGGGGTTCTGATCACTGAAGCTTTCTTT	CASSEGVLITEAFF
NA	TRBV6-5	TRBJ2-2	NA	TGTGCCAGCAGTTACGCTGAGAACACCGGGGAGCTGTTTTTT	CASSYAENTGELFF
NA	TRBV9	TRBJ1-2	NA	TGTGCCAGCAGTGCTTACTATGGCTACACCTTC	CASSAYYGYTF
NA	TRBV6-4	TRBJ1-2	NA	TGTGCCAGCAGTGAAGGCGGCGGGGACTATGGCTACACCTTC	CASSEGGGDYGYTF
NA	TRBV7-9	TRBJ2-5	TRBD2	TGTGCCAGCAGCTTAGGCGGGGGGGGAGAGACCCAGTACTTC	CASSLGGGGETQYF
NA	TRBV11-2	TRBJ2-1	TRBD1	TGTGCCAGCAGCCCTTTCACGCAGGGGGCATGGGAGCAGTTCTTC	CASSPFTQGAWEQFF
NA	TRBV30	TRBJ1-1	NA	TGTGCCTGGAATGCAGGGCTTAACACTGAAGCTTTCTTT	CAWNAGLNTEAFF
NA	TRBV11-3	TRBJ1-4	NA	TGTGCCAGTAAGACTATCGGGACCCGAAATGAAAAACTGTTTTTT	CASKTIGTRNEKLFF
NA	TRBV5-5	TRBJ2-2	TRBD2	TGTGCCAGCAGCACCTTGGGGAGGCTAGCGGGGGGCCTGAACACCGGGGAGCTGTTTTTT	CASSTLGRLAGGLNTGELFF
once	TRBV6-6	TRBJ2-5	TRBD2	TGTGCCAGCAGTTACCAGACTAGCGGGGGTCAAGAGACCCAGTACTTC	CASSYQTSGGQETQYF
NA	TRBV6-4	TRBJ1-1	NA	TGTGCCAGCAGTTACGGACAGAACACTGAAGCTTTCTTT	CASSYGQNTEAFF
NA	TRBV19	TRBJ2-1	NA	TGTGCCAGTAGTATTGGACCTGGCTCCTACAATGAGCAGTTCTTC	CASSIGPGSYNEQFF
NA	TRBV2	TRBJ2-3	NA	TGTGCCAGCAGTGATTTTGACTCATACACAGATACGCAGTATTTT	CASSDFDSYTDTQYF
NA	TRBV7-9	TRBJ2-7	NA	TGTGCCAGCAGCTTACGGAACAGCCCCTACGAGCAGTACTTC	CASSLRNSPYEQYF
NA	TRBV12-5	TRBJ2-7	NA	TGTGCTAGTGGTTTGCCCTTACCATCGGGGACCTACGAGCAGTACTTC	CASGLPLPSGTYEQYF
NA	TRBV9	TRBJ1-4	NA	TGTGCCAGCAGCGGAGGAAGTGGGGGCGCAACTAATGAAAAACTGTTTTTT	CASSGGSGGATNEKLFF
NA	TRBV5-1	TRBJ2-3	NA	TGCGCCAGCAGCAGAGTTCAGGGAACAGATACGCAGTATTTT	CASSRVQGTDTQYF
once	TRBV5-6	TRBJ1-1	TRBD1	TGTGCCAGCAGCCGGGGGGGGGACAGATACACTGAAGCTTTCTTT	CASSRGGDRYTEAFF
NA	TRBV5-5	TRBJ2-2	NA	TGTGCCAGCAGCTTGGTACCGCGGACCGGGGAGCTGTTTTTT	CASSLVPRTGELFF
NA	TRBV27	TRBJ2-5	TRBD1	TGTGCCAGCAGCCCCAGGGGGCGCCAAGAGACCCAGTACTTC	CASSPRGRQETQYF
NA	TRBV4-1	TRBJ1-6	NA	TGCGCCAGCACGTTACAGTTTAATTCACCCCTCCACTTT	CASTLQFNSPLHF
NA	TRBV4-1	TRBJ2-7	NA	TGCGCCAGCAGCCGAGGACTCCTCTACGAGCAGTACTTC	CASSRGLLYEQYF
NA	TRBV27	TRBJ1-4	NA	TGTGCCAGCTGGAGGGGAAAACTGTTTTTT	CASWRGKLFF
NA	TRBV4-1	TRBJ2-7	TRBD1	TGCGCCAGCAGCACACGACAGGGAACCTACGAGCAGTACTTC	CASSTRQGTYEQYF
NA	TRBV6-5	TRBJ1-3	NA	TGTGCCAGCAGTTACTCACAGGGCTTTGGAAACACCATATATTTT	CASSYSQGFGNTIYF
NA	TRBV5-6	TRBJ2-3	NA	TGTGCCAGCAGCCTCACGTCGTGGGGCACAGATACGCAGTATTTT	CASSLTSWGTDTQYF
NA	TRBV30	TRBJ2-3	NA	TGTGCCTGGAACCCTCTCATCCGAGATACGCAGTATTTT	CAWNPLIRDTQYF
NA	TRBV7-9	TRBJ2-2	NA	TGTGCCAGCACATACTGGAACACCGGGGAGCTGTTTTTT	CASTYWNTGELFF
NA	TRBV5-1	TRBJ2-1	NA	TGCGCCAGCAGCTTTCGGGTCTCCTACAATGAGCAGTTCTTC	CASSFRVSYNEQFF
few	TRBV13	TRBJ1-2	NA	TGTGCCAGCAGCTCTAATTCTGGCTACACCTTC	CASSSNSGYTF
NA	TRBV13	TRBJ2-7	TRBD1	TGTGCCAGCAGCCTTCCATCGGGACAGGCCTACGAGCAGTACTTC	CASSLPSGQAYEQYF
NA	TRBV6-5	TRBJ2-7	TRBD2	TGTGCCCGACGGACTAGCGGGGGGATTTACGAGCAGTACTTC	CARRTSGGIYEQYF
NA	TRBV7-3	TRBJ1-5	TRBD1	TGTGCCAGCAGCCTAAGAGGGGACAGGGACTATTTAGGGGGCGGGCAGCCCCAGCATTTT	CASSLRGDRDYLGGGQPQHF
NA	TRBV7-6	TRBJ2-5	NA	TGTGCCAGCAGCTTAGGACTAAGGGTGGGGAGCCAAGAGACCCAGTACTTC	CASSLGLRVGSQETQYF
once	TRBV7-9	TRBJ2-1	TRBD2	TGTGCCAGCACTCCCGGACTAGAGGTGAACAATGAGCAGTTCTTC	CASTPGLEVNNEQFF
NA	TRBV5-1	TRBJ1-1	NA	TGCGCCAGCAGCGTGACAGAATACGTAACTGAAGCTTTCTTT	CASSVTEYVTEAFF
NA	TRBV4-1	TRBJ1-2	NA	TGCGCCAGCAGCCAACCGGGAAATCCCAACTATGGCTACACCTTC	CASSQPGNPNYGYTF
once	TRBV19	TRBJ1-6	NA	TGTGCCAGTAGCCCCCCTTGGCCGGGACACCCGGTCGCGGAGAATTCACCCCTCCACTTT	CASSPPWPGHPVAENSPLHF
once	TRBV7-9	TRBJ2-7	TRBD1	TGTGCCAGCAGCCCCCGATATTCCGGGACAGGGGGCTCCGAGCAGTACTTC	CASSPRYSGTGGSEQYF
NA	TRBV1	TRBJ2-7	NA	TGCACCAGCAGCCAAGATCGGAGCAGGGTGGGAGAGACTAGCTGGACCTACGAGCAGTACTTC	CTSSQDRSRVGETSWTYEQYF
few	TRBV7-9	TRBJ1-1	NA	TGTGCCAGCAGGCCTCCCGATGGGACGGAGGAAGCTTTCTTT	CASRPPDGTEEAFF
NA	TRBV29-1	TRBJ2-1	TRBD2	TGCAGCGTTAGCGGGGGGGCCTTCTACAATGAGCAGTTCTTC	CSVSGGAFYNEQFF
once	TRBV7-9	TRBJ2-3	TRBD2	TGTGCCAGCAGCTTCCGGGGGGACGCCACAGATACGCAGTATTTT	CASSFRGDATDTQYF
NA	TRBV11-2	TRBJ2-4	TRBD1	TGTGCCAGCAGTACATTCGGGACAGGGGGTACCCTAGCCAAAAACATTCAGTACTTC	CASSTFGTGGTLAKNIQYF
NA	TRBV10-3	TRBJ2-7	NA	TGTGCCATCAGTGAGTTTCCTAGCGTGGGATACGAGCAGTACTTC	CAISEFPSVGYEQYF
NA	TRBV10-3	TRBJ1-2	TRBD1	TGTGCCATCAACAGGGGAGGTAACTATGGCTACACCTTC	CAINRGGNYGYTF
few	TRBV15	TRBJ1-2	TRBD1	TGTGCCACCAGCAGAGATAGAGTCGAGGACAGGAACTATGGCTACACCTTC	CATSRDRVEDRNYGYTF
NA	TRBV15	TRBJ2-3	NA	TGTGCCACAGCCCGGGCCCGAAGCACAGATACGCAGTATTTT	CATARARSTDTQYF
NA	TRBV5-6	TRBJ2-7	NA	TGTGCCAGCAGCTTGGGATCCGGTGACTACGAGCAGTACTTC	CASSLGSGDYEQYF
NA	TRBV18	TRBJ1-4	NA	TGTGCCAGCTCTCACCCCGGGGCAGCTGATGAAAAACTGTTTTTT	CASSHPGAADEKLFF
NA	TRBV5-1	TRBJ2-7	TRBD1	TGCGCCAGCAGCCCCACTCCGGGACAGTCCTACGAGCAGTACTTC	CASSPTPGQSYEQYF
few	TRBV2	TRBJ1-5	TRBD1	TGTGCCAGCAGAGAGCGGATTGCGGACAGGGGAAATCAGCCCCAGCATTTT	CASRERIADRGNQPQHF
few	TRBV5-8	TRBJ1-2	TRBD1	TGTGCCAGCACGACAGGGGGGATAGAAGGCTACACCTTC	CASTTGGIEGYTF
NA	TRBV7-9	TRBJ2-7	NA	TGTGCCAGCAGGGACAGTTACGAGCAGTACTTC	CASRDSYEQYF
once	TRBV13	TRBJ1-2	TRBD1	TGTGCCAGCAGCCAGAGCGGACAGGGAATAAGGAGCCCCTATGGCTACACCTTC	CASSQSGQGIRSPYGYTF
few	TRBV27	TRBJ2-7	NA	TGTGCCAGCAGTACAGGGAGCTACGAGCAGTACTTC	CASSTGSYEQYF